Listed below are T cell receptor beta chains from one sample, sequenced in a study of T cells in localized non-small cell lung cancer. TCRdb keeps only in-frame clones here, not all; method: immunoSEQ multiplex PCR. The repertoire includes about 43,000 clones, more than 85% of them detected once, and more than 9% sits in the top ten. This sample comprised PBMCs, obtained before any cancer treatment. The receptors were gathered from a woman aged 40-69 years with stage II lung adenocarcinoma. Both conserved end residues are part of each CDR3. Each record gives: D gene, V gene, J gene, clone size, CDR3 DNA, CDR3 protein. D genes are given only for firm matches. Clone sizes are given selectively: once, few, many, or a class where the clone is expanded.

-	TRBV5-1	TRBJ2-5	-	TGCGCCAGCAGCTTGGGAGGAGTCGGCAGCCCGGGGGAAAAGACCCAGTACTTC	CASSLGGVGSPGEKTQYF
-	TRBV6-5	TRBJ1-2	-	TGTGCCAGCAGTATCGGGGCAGGGGATGGCTACACCTTC	CASSIGAGDGYTF
TRBD2	TRBV5-1	TRBJ2-5	-	TGCGCCAGCAGCTCCGGGACTAGCGGGGGGGCCGAGGAGACCCAGTACTTC	CASSSGTSGGAEETQYF
TRBD2	TRBV28	TRBJ2-2	-	TGTGCCAGCAGTTTATGGGCCAGGTGGCTAGCGGGTTCCGCGAACACCGGGGAGCTGTTTTTT	CASSLWARWLAGSANTGELFF
-	TRBV27	TRBJ2-6	-	TGTGCCAGCAGTTTATATAGGGGTACCCACCCGGGACAAACGTTCGAAGTCCTGACTTTC	CASSLYRGTHPGQTFEVLTF
-	TRBV11-3	TRBJ2-7	-	TGTGCCAGCAGCCCCGGTGGGGGGGAGCAGTACTTC	CASSPGGGEQYF
-	TRBV6-4	TRBJ1-2	few	TGTGCCAGCAGTGTACAGCCCGACAGGATATCTTCTAACTATGGCTACACCTTC	CASSVQPDRISSNYGYTF
-	TRBV2	TRBJ1-1	-	TGTGCCACACCTACTTGGAGGAACACTGAAGCTTTCTTT	CATPTWRNTEAFF
TRBD2	TRBV2	TRBJ2-5	once	TGTGCCAGCAGTGAGGGGGGGGCGGTAGCGGGAAGAAGGGTGACCCAGTACTTC	CASSEGGAVAGRRVTQYF
-	TRBV21-1	TRBJ2-7	-	TGTGCCAGCAGCAAGTTTCGGACTAGCGGGAGGGCCACCGAGTTCGAGCAGTACTTC	CASSKFRTSGRATEFEQYF
-	TRBV2	TRBJ2-1	-	TGTGCCAGCAAACTGAACGGGCCCTACAATGAGCAGTTCTTC	CASKLNGPYNEQFF
TRBD2	TRBV10-2	TRBJ2-7	-	TGCGCCAGCAGGGACCTCCTGATTACTAGTAGCGGGAGGCCCCCCTACGAGCAGTACTTC	CASRDLLITSSGRPPYEQYF
-	TRBV29-1	TRBJ2-2	once	TGCAGCGTTGGGAAGCTGTTTTTT	CSVGKLFF
TRBD1	TRBV6-6	TRBJ2-3	-	TGTGCCAGCAGTTCCCGGGACAGGGGAGGGGCAGATACGCAGTATTTT	CASSSRDRGGADTQYF
TRBD1	TRBV5-8	TRBJ2-7	-	TGTGCCAGCAGCTTGGAGACAGGGGTTCCCTACGAGCAGTACTTC	CASSLETGVPYEQYF